The 14 T cell receptor beta chains listed next were all sequenced from one sample in a study of glioma-infiltrating T cells (dated by TCRdb to between 2015 and 2016). Sequencing relied on an Illumina MiSeq. TCR alpha and beta CDR3 regions were amplified with the iRepertoire nested amplicon-rescue multiplex PCR (arm-PCR) platform from RNA. TCRdb applied fastp at Q25 and MiXCR to the public reads, then kept only in-frame beta chains. Rows are combined by CDR3 protein, so each entry shows the most common genes and DNA. The sample records 150,000 to 200,000 distinct CDR3 sequences, about 46% of which are singletons. The ten largest clones take up 4% to 6.5% of the sample. The specimen was glioma tissue, nonneoplastic brain tissue, or PBMCs (not recorded which). These receptors all stem from a human donor with low-grade glioma or glioblastoma, undergoing nonglioma brain surgery, or in good health (not recorded which).

This clonotype was seen only a few times. The V call is TRBV18, the J call TRBJ2-5; weak D call: TRBD1 (6 bases). V lost 3 bases and J 0 bases, leaving 8 bases between the germline ends. There are 14 residues in the CDR3. CDR1 KGHSH and CDR2 LQKENI come from the germline V gene. The CDR3, as DNA: TGTGCCAGCTCACCTGACAGGTACCAAGAGACCCAGTACTTC. It translates to CASSPDRYQETQYF. The full variable domain, rest sourced from reference TRBV18 and TRBJ2-5, is NAGVMQNPRHLVRRRGQEARLRCSPMKGHSHVYWYRQLPEEGLKFMVYLQKENIIDESGMPKERFSAEFPKEGPSILRIQQVVRGDSAAYFCASSPDRYQETQYFGPGTRLLVL.

The V gene is TRBV5-5, the J gene TRBJ1-5; no reliable D call. CDR1 SGHKS and CDR2 YYEKEE come from the germline V gene (reference sequence). V gave up 4 bases and J gave up 5 bases, with 16 bases separating them. The CDR3 consists of 15 residues. The CDR3 protein is CASSISGSPDQPQHF. For the CDR3, the DNA is TGTGCCAGCAGCATTTCAGGTTCCCCGGATCAGCCCCAGCATTTT.

The V gene is TRBV19, the J gene TRBJ2-1; D might be TRBD2 (6 bases). There are 14 residues in the CDR3. Trimming removed 3 bases from V and 10 bases from J, with 16 bases in between. CDR1 LNHDA and CDR2 SQIVND come from the germline V gene (reference sequence). Here the CDR3 reads CASSILGSPVEQFF. CDR3 nucleotides: TGTGCCAGTAGTATCCTCGGGAGCCCCGTGGAGCAGTTCTTC.

Written as DNA, the CDR3 is TGCAGTGCTCACCCGTACACCCAGGAGACCCAGTACTTC. It codes for CSAHPYTQETQYF. The rearrangement joins TRBV20-1 to TRBJ2-5; D not certain. The CDR3 sequence is 13 residues long. Germline CDR1 and CDR2: DFQATT and SNEGSKA (reference sequence). V was clipped by 5 bases and J by 5 bases, with 15 bases between them.

The chain is built from TRBV19 and TRBJ2-3; D is ambiguous. Deletions cut 5 bases from V and 2 bases from J, with 11 bases between. Germline V gene lookup returns CDR1 LNHDA and CDR2 SQIVND (reference sequence). There are 14 residues in the CDR3. The CDR3 loop is CASSSGPFTDTQYF. The CDR3 DNA is TGTGCCAGTAGTTCGGGTCCCTTCACAGATACGCAGTATTTT.

This chain joins TRBV5-4 and TRBJ1-5, with no clear D. CDR1 is SGHNT and CDR2 is YYREEE in the germline V gene (reference sequence). The V gene lost 3 bases and the J gene lost 0 bases, with 7 bases spanning the gap. The CDR3 totals 14 residues. The DNA of the CDR3 is TGTGCCAGCAGCTACTGTAATAGCAATCAGCCCCAGCATTTT. Protein: CASSYCNSNQPQHF.

This clonotype came up a few times. The rearrangement links TRBV7-9 to TRBJ2-1; D gene ambiguous. CDR1 is SEHNR and CDR2 is FQNEAQ in the germline V gene (reference sequence). V was pared by 1 base and J by 8 bases, with 12 bases between. The CDR3 is 14 residues long. In nucleotides, the CDR3 is TGTGCCAGCAGCTTAGACGCACACACCGATGAGCAGTTCTTC. It specifies CASSLDAHTDEQFF.

This clonotype was observed a handful of times. Written as DNA, the CDR3 is TGTGCCAGTAGTATTGCTAGCGGGATCTACGAGCAGTACTTC. The encoded protein is CASSIASGIYEQYF. V is TRBV19 and J is TRBJ2-7; TRBD2 agrees at 9 bases. CDR1 is LNHDA, CDR2 SQIVND, per germline (reference sequence). V was clipped by 3 bases and J by 3 bases; unmatched bases: 3. This CDR3 has 14 residues.

Regarding this clonotype: An end of the junction differs from the germline gene, which may be a read error. The gene calls are TRBV6-6 and TRBJ2-5; TRBD2 agrees at 10 bases. The CDR3 runs to 19 residues. CDR1 is MNHNY, CDR2 SVGAGI, per germline (reference sequence). CDR3 DNA: TGTGCCAGCAGTTACCCGAGAGGACTAGCGGATGATTTCCAAGATACCCAGTACTTC. Its protein product is CASSYPRGLADDFQDTQYF.

For this clonotype: A read error may produce the germline difference seen at one junction end. The chain links TRBV27 to TRBJ1-5, with D tentatively TRBD1 (6 bases). Germline V gene data show CDR1 as MNHEY and CDR2 as SMNVEV (reference sequence). The CDR3 length is 15 residues. This CDR3 reads CASSPLDRSNQRQHF. The CDR3 nucleotides are TGTGCCAGCAGCCCCCTCGACAGGTCCAATCAGCGCCAGCATTTT.

This clonotype was observed a single time. Given a much more abundant clone one base away, this may be a read error. The J gene is TRBJ2-3, the V gene TRBV28, with D uncertain. This CDR3 region has 14 residues. V lost 5 bases and J lost 0, with 9 bases in between. The V gene's germline CDR1 is MDHEN and CDR2 SYDVKM. The CDR3 loop is CASSGNTSTDTQYF. The CDR3 DNA reads TGTGCCAGCAGTGGTAACACTAGCACAGATACGCAGTATTTT.

Comment on this clonotype: A read error may explain this, as a much larger clone is one base away. The chain joins TRBV2 to TRBJ2-7; D is possibly TRBD2 (6 bases). Germline lookup yields CDR1 SNHLY and CDR2 FYNNEI. Trimming cost V 5 bases and J 7 bases, with 9 bases left between them. This CDR3 comprises 11 residues. The CDR3, as DNA: TGTGCCAGCAGTTCTAGCGATGAGCAGTACTTC. It yields the protein CASSSSDEQYF. The whole variable domain, remainder taken from reference TRBV2 and TRBJ2-7, is EPEVTQTPSHQVTQMGQEVILRCVPISNHLYFYWYRQILGQKVEFLVSFYNNEISEKSEIFDDQFSVERPDGSNFTLKIRSTKLEDSAMYFCASSSSDEQYFGPGTRLTVT.

The CDR3 protein is CASSPAPRDIWGMNTEAFF. CDR3 coding DNA: TGTGCCAGCAGTCCGGCCCCCCGGGACATATGGGGGATGAACACTGAAGCTTTCTTT. The chain combines TRBV6-4 with TRBJ1-1; the D gene is possibly TRBD1 (6 bases). The CDR3 is 19 amino acids. The germline gives CDR1 MRHNA, CDR2 SNTAGT. V dropped 5 bases and J dropped 0 bases, with 25 bases sitting between them.

As for this clonotype: A much larger clone sits a single nucleotide away, making a read error possible. The V call is TRBV28, the J call TRBJ2-1; unclear D gene. The CDR3 spans 14 residues. Trimming removed 6 bases from V and 1 base from J, with 10 bases in between. Germline-derived CDR1 and CDR2 are MDHEN and SYDVKM. The CDR3 DNA follows: TGTGCCAGCAGACCCCCAAGATCCTACAATGAGCAGTTCTTC. Translated, it gives CASRPPRSYNEQFF.